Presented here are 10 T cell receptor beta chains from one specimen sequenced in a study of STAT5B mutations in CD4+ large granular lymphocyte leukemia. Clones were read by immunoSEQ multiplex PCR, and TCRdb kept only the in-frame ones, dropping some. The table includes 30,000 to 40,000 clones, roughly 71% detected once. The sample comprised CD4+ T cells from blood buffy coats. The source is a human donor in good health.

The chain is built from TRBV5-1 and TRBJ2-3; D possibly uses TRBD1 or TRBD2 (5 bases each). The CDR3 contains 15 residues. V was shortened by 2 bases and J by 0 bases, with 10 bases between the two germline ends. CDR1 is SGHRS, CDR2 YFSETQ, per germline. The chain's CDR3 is CASSFGDPSTDTQYF. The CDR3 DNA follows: TGCGCCAGCAGCTTTGGGGACCCTAGCACAGATACGCAGTATTTT.

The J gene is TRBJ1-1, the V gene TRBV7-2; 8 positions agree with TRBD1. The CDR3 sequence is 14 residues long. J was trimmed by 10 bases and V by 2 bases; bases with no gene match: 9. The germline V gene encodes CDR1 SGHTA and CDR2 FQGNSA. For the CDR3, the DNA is TGTGCCAGCAGCTTAAATCCGACAGGGGAGGGAGCTTTCTTT. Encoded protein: CASSLNPTGEGAFF.

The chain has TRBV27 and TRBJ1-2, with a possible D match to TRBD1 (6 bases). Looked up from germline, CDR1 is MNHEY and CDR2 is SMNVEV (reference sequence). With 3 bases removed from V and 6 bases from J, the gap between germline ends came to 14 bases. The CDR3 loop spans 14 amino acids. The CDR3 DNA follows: TGTGCCAGCAGTTTCGGGGGGCGCGGTAATGGCTACACCTTC. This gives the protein CASSFGGRGNGYTF.

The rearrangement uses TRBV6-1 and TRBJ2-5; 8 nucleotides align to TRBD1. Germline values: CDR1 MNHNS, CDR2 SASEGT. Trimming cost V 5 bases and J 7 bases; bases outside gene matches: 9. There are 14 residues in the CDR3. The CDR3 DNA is TGTGCCAGCAGTCGGCCAGGGGGCTTTGTGACCCAGTACTTC. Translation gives CASSRPGGFVTQYF.

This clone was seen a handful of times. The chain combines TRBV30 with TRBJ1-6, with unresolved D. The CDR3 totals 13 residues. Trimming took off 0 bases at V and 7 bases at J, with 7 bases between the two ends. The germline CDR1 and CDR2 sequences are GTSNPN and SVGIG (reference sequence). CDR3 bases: TGTGCCTGGAGTGTACTGCAGAATTCACCCCTCCACTTT. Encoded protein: CAWSVLQNSPLHF.

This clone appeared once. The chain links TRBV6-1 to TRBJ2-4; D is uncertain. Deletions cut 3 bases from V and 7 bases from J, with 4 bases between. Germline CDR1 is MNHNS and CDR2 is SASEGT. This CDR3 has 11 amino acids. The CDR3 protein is CASSEGNIQYF. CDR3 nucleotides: TGTGCCAGCAGTGAGGGGAACATTCAGTACTTC.

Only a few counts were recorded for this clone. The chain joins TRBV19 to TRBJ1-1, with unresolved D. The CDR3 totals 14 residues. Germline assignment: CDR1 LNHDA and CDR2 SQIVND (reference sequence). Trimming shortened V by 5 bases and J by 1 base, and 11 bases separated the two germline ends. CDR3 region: CASSAYRENTEAFF. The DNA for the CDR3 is TGTGCCAGTAGTGCGTATCGGGAGAACACTGAAGCTTTCTTT.

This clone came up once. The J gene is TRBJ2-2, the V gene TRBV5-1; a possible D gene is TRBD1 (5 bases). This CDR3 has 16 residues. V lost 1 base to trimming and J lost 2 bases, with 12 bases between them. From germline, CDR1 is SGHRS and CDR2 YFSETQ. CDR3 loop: CASSLSTGANTGELFF. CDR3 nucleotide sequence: TGCGCCAGCAGCTTGAGTACAGGTGCCAACACCGGGGAGCTGTTTTTT. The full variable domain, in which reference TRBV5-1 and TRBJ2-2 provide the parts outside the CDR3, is KAGVTQTPRYLIKTRGQQVTLSCSPISGHRSVSWYQQTPGQGLQFLFEYFSETQRNKGNFPGRFSGRQFSNSRSEMNVSTLELGDSALYLCASSLSTGANTGELFFGEGSRLTVL.

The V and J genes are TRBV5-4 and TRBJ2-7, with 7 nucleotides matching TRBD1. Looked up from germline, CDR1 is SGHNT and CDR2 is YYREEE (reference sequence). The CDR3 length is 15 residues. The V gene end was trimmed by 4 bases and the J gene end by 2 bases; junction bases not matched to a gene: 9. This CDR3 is CASSAGWQGAYEQYF. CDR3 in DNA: TGTGCCAGCAGCGCTGGATGGCAGGGGGCCTACGAGCAGTACTTC. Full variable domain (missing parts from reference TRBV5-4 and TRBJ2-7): ETGVTQSPTHLIKTRGQQVTLRCSSQSGHNTVSWYQQALGQGPQFIFQYYREEENGRGNFPPRFSGLQFPNYSSELNVNALELDDSALYLCASSAGWQGAYEQYFGPGTRLTVT.

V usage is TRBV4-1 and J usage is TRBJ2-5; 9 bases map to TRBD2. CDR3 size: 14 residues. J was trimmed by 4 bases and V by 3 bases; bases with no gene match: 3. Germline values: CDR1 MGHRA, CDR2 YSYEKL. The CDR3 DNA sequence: TGCGCCAGCAGCCACGGGACTAGCAGAGAGACCCAGTACTTC. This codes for CASSHGTSRETQYF.